These 29 T cell receptor beta chains came from one sample sequenced in a study of blood T cell repertoires in COVID-19. Data came from immunoSEQ multiplex PCR; TCRdb stores just in-frame clones and leaves some out. The sample includes under 65,000 clones, over 75% seen only once; the top ten take roughly 4.6%. The sequenced sample was peripheral blood. The source is a man older than 75 in a cohort sampled during active COVID-19.

This clone has only a few counts. This chain uses TRBV5-1 with TRBJ2-2, with a weak D call TRBD2 (5 bases). Germline V gene sequence: CDR1 SGHRS, CDR2 YFSETQ. Trimming cost V 4 bases and J 1 base, with 8 bases left between them. This CDR3 is 14 amino acids long. The CDR3 loop is CASSPAGNTGELFF. CDR3 bases: TGCGCCAGCAGCCCGGCGGGGAACACCGGGGAGCTGTTTTTT.

This chain links TRBV12-3 or TRBV12-4 with TRBJ1-2; D call uncertain. V lost 3 bases and J 7 bases, leaving 9 bases between the germline ends. The length of the CDR3 is 12 residues. CDR3 amino acids: CASSFERFGYTF. CDR3 in DNA: TGTGCCAGCAGTTTTGAACGGTTTGGCTACACCTTC.

This chain uses TRBV7-9 with TRBJ1-2; 11 bases line up with TRBD1. Germline-derived CDR1 and CDR2 are SEHNR and FQNEAQ (reference sequence). The CDR3 contains 16 residues. J lost 6 bases, V lost 5 bases, and 11 bases had no gene match. The CDR3 here is CASSRGTGGRQDGYTF. As DNA, the CDR3 is TGTGCCAGCAGCCGCGGGACAGGGGGTCGGCAAGATGGCTACACCTTC. Full variable domain (rest looked up from reference TRBV7-9 and TRBJ1-2): DTGVSQNPRHKITKRGQNVTFRCDPISEHNRLYWYRQTLGQGPEFLTYFQNEAQLEKSRLLSDRFSAERPKGSFSTLEIQRTEQGDSAMYLCASSRGTGGRQDGYTFGSGTRLTVV.

The chain couples TRBV3-1 (or the pseudogene TRBV3-2) to TRBJ2-3, with unresolved D. Trimming took 4 bases from V and 1 from J, leaving 9 bases between them. This CDR3 has 14 amino acids. The germline V gene has CDR1 LGHDT and CDR2 YNNKEL (reference sequence). CDR3 amino acids: CASSRGLRTDTQYF. The CDR3 DNA reads as TGTGCCAGCAGCCGAGGCCTTCGCACAGATACGCAGTATTTT.

V and J are TRBV6-6 and TRBJ1-2; 9 bases map to TRBD1. V dropped 5 bases and J dropped 3; count of bases not matched to a gene: 10. Germline CDR1 is MNHNY and CDR2 is SVGAGI (reference sequence). This CDR3 is built from 16 residues. This CDR3 reads CASSASQGADYYGYTF. The CDR3 nucleotides are TGTGCCAGCAGTGCGTCACAGGGGGCGGATTACTATGGCTACACCTTC.

The chain uses TRBV11-2 and TRBJ2-5; TRBD1 matches at 10 bases. With V trimmed by 4 bases and J by 2 bases, 1 base remained unmatched. CDR1 SGHAT and CDR2 FQNNGV come from the germline V gene. This CDR3 is built from 14 residues. The CDR3, as DNA: TGTGCCAGCAGCTGGGGACAGGGGCAAGAGACCCAGTACTTC. Protein: CASSWGQGQETQYF.

This chain uses TRBV18 with TRBJ1-2; TRBD1 aligns across 8 bases. Germline CDR1 reads KGHSH; CDR2 reads LQKENI. V dropped 5 bases and J dropped 2; count of bases not matched to a gene: 4. This CDR3 is 14 amino acids long. The CDR3 is CASSTWTGNYGYTF. Written as DNA, the CDR3 is TGTGCCAGCTCAACGTGGACAGGGAACTATGGCTACACCTTC.

This chain uses TRBV27 with TRBJ2-3; TRBD2 matches at 9 bases. This CDR3 has 16 amino acids. V shed 7 bases and J 1 base; nucleotides not matched to a gene: 9. From germline, CDR1 is MNHEY and CDR2 SMNVEV (reference sequence). The CDR3 protein is CASTSRGTSRTDTQYF. The CDR3 DNA follows: TGTGCCAGCACCTCGAGGGGGACTAGCCGCACAGATACGCAGTATTTT.

The chain is built from TRBV19 and TRBJ1-1; the match to TRBD1 covers 8 bases. In germline, CDR1 is LNHDA, CDR2 SQIVND (reference sequence). The CDR3 is 14 residues long. V dropped 6 bases and J dropped 4; count of bases not matched to a gene: 7. In DNA form, the CDR3 reads TGTGCCAGTAGGGACACAGGGGGTTCCACTGAAGCTTTCTTT. This encodes CASRDTGGSTEAFF. The full variable domain, in which reference TRBV19 and TRBJ1-1 provide the parts outside the CDR3, is DGGITQSPKYLFRKEGQNVTLSCEQNLNHDAMYWYRQDPGQGLRLIYYSQIVNDFQKGDIAEGYSVSREKKESFPLTVTSAQKNPTAFYLCASRDTGGSTEAFFGQGTRLTVV.

The table lists this clone with a count of one. The rearrangement links TRBV6-2 or TRBV6-3 to TRBJ1-1, with 8 bases aligning to TRBD1. The junction had 13 bases not matched to a gene; V was cut back by 7 bases and J by 6 bases. Germline V gives CDR1 MNHEY, CDR2 SVGEGT. This CDR3 region has 15 residues. The CDR3: CASIPAAGGASEAFF. The CDR3, as DNA: TGTGCCAGCATCCCTGCTGCAGGGGGCGCCTCTGAAGCTTTCTTT.

CDR3 loop: CASSRTDFVEQYF. The DNA for the CDR3 is TGTGCCAGCAGTAGGACGGACTTTGTGGAGCAGTACTTC. This chain uses TRBV2 with TRBJ2-7; possible D gene TRBD2, 5 bases. This CDR3 spans 13 amino acids. Trimming removed 5 bases from V and 7 bases from J, with 15 bases in between. Germline V gene sequence: CDR1 SNHLY, CDR2 FYNNEI.

This chain links TRBV3-1 (or the pseudogene TRBV3-2) with TRBJ1-3; TRBD1 aligns across 7 bases. The CDR3 extends over 17 amino acids. Germline trimming cut 3 bases from V and 0 bases from J; bases unmatched to any gene: 8. CDR1 and CDR2 from the germline V gene are LGHDT and YNNKEL (reference sequence). In nucleotides, the CDR3 is TGTGCCAGCAGCCAGGGGGACAGCCGACTCTCTGGAAACACCATATATTTT. Translation gives CASSQGDSRLSGNTIYF.

This clone was detected only once. This chain connects TRBV3-1 (or the pseudogene TRBV3-2) to TRBJ2-5; D is ambiguous. V was cut by 1 base and J by 2 bases, with 8 bases left in between. The germline V gene encodes CDR1 LGHDT and CDR2 YNNKEL (reference sequence). This CDR3 comprises 14 residues. The CDR3 DNA is TGTGCCAGCAGCCAAGCCGCGATTCAAGAGACCCAGTACTTC. Protein sequence: CASSQAAIQETQYF.

This rearrangement joins TRBV7-6 to TRBJ1-1, with 7 bases matching TRBD1. This CDR3 region has 16 residues. Looked up from germline, CDR1 is SGHVS and CDR2 is FNYEAQ. V lost 0 bases, J lost 5 bases, and 9 bases stayed unmatched. CDR3 in amino acids: CASSLAQGVVGTEAFF. The CDR3 DNA sequence: TGTGCCAGCAGCTTAGCGCAGGGGGTGGTGGGTACTGAAGCTTTCTTT.

V usage is TRBV5-1 and J usage is TRBJ1-1; 7 nucleotides match TRBD1. V lost 0 bases, J lost 4 bases, and 3 bases stayed unmatched. In germline, CDR1 is SGHRS, CDR2 YFSETQ. The CDR3 is 14 residues long. DNA of the CDR3: TGCGCCAGCAGCTTGGTTACAGGGGTCACTGAAGCTTTCTTT. Encoded protein: CASSLVTGVTEAFF. Drawing the rest from reference TRBV5-1 and TRBJ1-1, the complete variable domain is KAGVTQTPRYLIKTRGQQVTLSCSPISGHRSVSWYQQTPGQGLQFLFEYFSETQRNKGNFPGRFSGRQFSNSRSEMNVSTLELGDSALYLCASSLVTGVTEAFFGQGTRLTVV.

The rearrangement links TRBV10-3 to TRBJ2-6, with a weak D call TRBD1 (5 bases). Per germline, CDR1 ENHRY and CDR2 SYGVKD. With 2 bases removed from V and 2 bases from J, the gap between germline ends came to 7 bases. This CDR3 region has 15 residues. The CDR3, as DNA: TGTGCCATCAGTGAGGCAGGGCCTGGGGCCAACGTCCTGACTTTC. This codes for CAISEAGPGANVLTF.

V usage is TRBV5-1 and J usage is TRBJ1-3; D unresolved. This CDR3 contains 13 residues. Looked up from germline, CDR1 is SGHRS and CDR2 is YFSETQ. Trimming removed 0 bases from V and 3 bases from J, with 4 bases in between. CDR3: CASSLGGGNTIYF. CDR3 nucleotide sequence: TGCGCCAGCAGCTTGGGAGGTGGAAACACCATATATTTT.

The chain recombines TRBV5-4 with TRBJ2-3; TRBD2 is a possible D gene (7 bases). The germline V gene encodes CDR1 SGHNT and CDR2 YYREEE (reference sequence). The V end was cut by 6 bases, the J end by 4 bases, with 18 bases between. The CDR3 runs to 15 residues. DNA of the CDR3: TGTGCCAGCACCCATCGGGGGGCTTTTGCAGATACGCAGTATTTT. Residues: CASTHRGAFADTQYF.

This chain links TRBV6-6 with TRBJ1-2; 9 nucleotides line up with TRBD1. Germline CDR1 is MNHNY and CDR2 is SVGAGI (reference sequence). Losses at the gene ends were 6 bases for V and 4 bases for J; bases not matched to a gene: 6. CDR3 length: 14 residues. In DNA, the CDR3 is TGTGCCAGCAGAAAGGGACAGGGAGTCTATGGCTACACCTTC. Translating it yields CASRKGQGVYGYTF.

V gene TRBV5-1 combines with J gene TRBJ1-5, with D hard to call. The CDR3 has 16 residues. The ends were cut back, 1 base at V and 0 bases at J, with 11 bases in the middle. Germline loops: CDR1 SGHRS, CDR2 YFSETQ. CDR3 protein: CASSLSGLGSNQPQHF. The CDR3 DNA reads as TGCGCCAGCAGCTTGTCGGGATTGGGTAGCAATCAGCCCCAGCATTTT.

The chain combines TRBV11-2 with TRBJ2-2; weak D call: TRBD1 (7 bases). V was trimmed by 3 bases and J by 0 bases, leaving 11 bases between them. This CDR3 has 16 amino acids. Germline CDR1 SGHAT, CDR2 FQNNGV. This CDR3 is CASSFAGTANTGELFF. The CDR3 DNA reads as TGTGCCAGCAGCTTTGCGGGGACAGCGAACACCGGGGAGCTGTTTTTT.

This clone appeared once. The chain has TRBV6-6 and TRBJ2-2; TRBD2 aligns across 7 bases. The germline CDR1 and CDR2 sequences are MNHNY and SVGAGI (reference sequence). V shed 5 bases and J 5 bases; nucleotides not matched to a gene: 2. This CDR3 comprises 13 residues. DNA for the CDR3: TGTGCCAGCAGTAGACTAGCTACCGGGGAGCTGTTTTTT. Protein sequence: CASSRLATGELFF.

The chain combines TRBV6-6 with TRBJ1-4; TRBD1 agrees at 7 bases. Germline values: CDR1 MNHNY, CDR2 SVGAGI (reference sequence). The CDR3 has 15 residues. V shed 2 bases, J shed 5 bases, and the junction held 5 bases outside the gene matches. CDR3 nucleotide sequence: TGTGCCAGCAGTTACACTACAGGGGTCAATGAAAAACTGTTTTTT. Protein: CASSYTTGVNEKLFF.

The chain employs TRBV5-1 and TRBJ2-3; 7 bases map to TRBD2. The CDR3 has 17 amino acids. CDR1 is SGHRS, CDR2 YFSETQ, per germline. The trim removed 0 bases at V and 6 bases at J, leaving 13 bases unmatched. In DNA form, the CDR3 reads TGCGCCAGCAGCTTGGGGGGCCGGGACTACGGCTTCGATACGCAGTATTTT. Translated, it gives CASSLGGRDYGFDTQYF.

The chain uses TRBV20-1 and TRBJ2-3, with unresolved D. Germline V gives CDR1 DFQATT, CDR2 SNEGSKA (reference sequence). This CDR3 has 14 amino acids. V lost 3 bases, J lost 6 bases, and 16 bases lay in between. Here the CDR3 reads CSASSMEFPDTQYF. The CDR3 DNA is TGCAGTGCTAGTTCAATGGAGTTCCCGGATACGCAGTATTTT.

There are a few counts of this clone. The chain combines TRBV2 with TRBJ2-7; the match to TRBD2 covers 8 bases. The V and J ends lost 5 bases and 2 bases, in that order; junction bases with no gene match: 5. The germline V gene has CDR1 SNHLY and CDR2 FYNNEI. The CDR3 is made up of 14 amino acids. The CDR3, as DNA: TGTGCCAGCAGTAACGCGGGGGGTCCCTACGAGCAGTACTTC. Amino acids: CASSNAGGPYEQYF.

The chain is built from TRBV19 and TRBJ1-3; 8 positions agree with TRBD1. This CDR3 spans 15 amino acids. Per the germline V gene, CDR1 is LNHDA and CDR2 is SQIVND (reference sequence). Trimming cost V 7 bases and J 0 bases; bases outside gene matches: 5. CDR3 sequence (DNA): TGTGCCAGTATGGGACAGGCGGGCTCTGGAAACACCATATATTTT. It encodes CASMGQAGSGNTIYF.

J is TRBJ2-1 and V is TRBV27, with a tentative D call TRBD2 (6 bases). V lost 4 bases and J lost 0, with 16 bases in between. In germline, CDR1 is MNHEY, CDR2 SMNVEV (reference sequence). This CDR3 has 17 amino acids. CDR3 bases: TGTGCCAGCAGTTCTCAAATAGCGGTCAGCTCCTACAATGAGCAGTTCTTC. This codes for CASSSQIAVSSYNEQFF.

This chain connects TRBV6-2 or TRBV6-3 to TRBJ1-5, with 10 bases lining up with TRBD1. Germline trimming cut 2 bases from V and 2 bases from J; bases unmatched to any gene: 0. Per germline, CDR1 MNHEY and CDR2 SVGEGT. This CDR3 comprises 15 residues. DNA for the CDR3: TGTGCCAGCAGTTACGGGACAGGGGGCAATCAGCCCCAGCATTTT. Its protein is CASSYGTGGNQPQHF.